A single sample gave rise to the 27 T cell receptor beta chains below, sequenced in a study of blood T cell repertoires in COVID-19. TCRdb's table, derived via immunoSEQ multiplex PCR, lists solely in-frame clones and lacks some. The sample has about 180,000 clones, 88% seen once. The sequenced sample was PBMCs or T cells enriched from blood (not recorded which). All receptors come from a woman between 18 and 29 years old who had recovered from COVID-19.

This clone has only one observation. The V gene is TRBV30, the J gene TRBJ1-6; TRBD1 matches at 8 bases. The trim removed 0 bases at V and 8 bases at J, leaving 3 bases unmatched. The CDR3 runs to 14 residues. Germline loops: CDR1 GTSNPN, CDR2 SVGIG (reference sequence). Written as DNA, the CDR3 is TGTGCCTGGAGTGTCGTACAGGGGGATTCACCCCTCCACTTT. It encodes CAWSVVQGDSPLHF.

The chain recombines TRBV5-1 with TRBJ1-3; D remains ambiguous. CDR1 SGHRS and CDR2 YFSETQ come from the germline V gene. This CDR3 spans 14 amino acids. Trimming removed 1 base at V and 0 bases at J, with 5 bases between. CDR3: CASSLISSGNTIYF. The CDR3, as DNA: TGCGCCAGCAGCTTGATCAGCTCTGGAAACACCATATATTTT.

This chain connects TRBV7-9 to TRBJ1-4, with D possibly TRBD1 on 6 matching bases. The CDR3 contains 15 residues. Germline V gives CDR1 SEHNR, CDR2 FQNEAQ (reference sequence). With 5 bases removed from V and 10 bases from J, the gap between germline ends came to 20 bases. The CDR3 DNA sequence: TGTGCCAGCAGCCTGGGAAGGGGGTCGAGGGCAAAACTGTTTTTT. Its translation is CASSLGRGSRAKLFF.

This clone has a handful of counts. This chain joins TRBV6-2 or TRBV6-3 and TRBJ2-7; D gene unclear. Germline V gene data show CDR1 as MNHEY and CDR2 as SVGEGT. Trimming took 4 bases from V and 2 from J, leaving 6 bases between them. The CDR3 consists of 12 residues. CDR3 residues: CASSLQAYEQYF. CDR3 coding DNA: TGTGCCAGCAGTTTACAAGCCTACGAGCAGTACTTC.

V and J are TRBV20-1 and TRBJ2-7; 8 positions agree with TRBD2. The CDR3 length is 13 residues. The germline V gene has CDR1 DFQATT and CDR2 SNEGSKA (reference sequence). With V trimmed by 3 bases and J by 6 bases, 7 bases remained unmatched. The CDR3 region has the DNA TGCAGTGCTAGTTTCGGGACTAGTAGCGAGCAGTACTTC. Amino acid sequence: CSASFGTSSEQYF.

The chain combines TRBV6-5 with TRBJ2-3, with TRBD2 identical over 9 bases. The CDR3 extends over 15 amino acids. The trim removed 7 bases at V and 3 bases at J, leaving 8 bases unmatched. Germline V lookup: CDR1 MNHEY, CDR2 SVGAGI. CDR3 sequence: CASKAGGARTDTQYF. Here the CDR3 DNA reads TGTGCCAGCAAGGCGGGGGGGGCCCGAACAGATACGCAGTATTTT.

The chain recombines TRBV6-4 with TRBJ2-3, with 15 bases matching TRBD2. Germline V gene sequence: CDR1 MRHNA, CDR2 SNTAGT. Trimming at V came to 2 bases and at J to 4 bases, leaving 1 base not matched to a gene. The CDR3 extends over 16 amino acids. The chain's CDR3 is CASSDGLAGGSDTQYF. The CDR3 bases are TGTGCCAGCAGTGACGGACTAGCGGGAGGGTCAGATACGCAGTATTTT.

The chain uses TRBV29-1 and TRBJ1-1; D not certain. Germline CDR1 SQVTM, CDR2 ANQGSEA. The CDR3 covers 13 residues. V was cut by 0 bases and J by 7 bases, with 12 bases left in between. This chain's CDR3 is CSVEDRVENEAFF. In DNA, the CDR3 is TGCAGCGTTGAAGATCGTGTGGAGAATGAAGCTTTCTTT.

The chain employs TRBV29-1 and TRBJ2-7; tentative D call: TRBD1 (6 bases). Germline V gene data show CDR1 as SQVTM and CDR2 as ANQGSEA. Trimming shortened V by 4 bases and J by 2 bases, and 15 bases separated the two germline ends. The CDR3 runs to 14 residues. Here the CDR3 DNA reads TGCAGCGTTGGGGGGCGGCTTGGAGCCTACGAGCAGTACTTC. Protein: CSVGGRLGAYEQYF.

Note on this clone: Within the sample, other DNA sequences also encode this same CDR3. CDR3 coding DNA: TGTGCCAGTAGTACGCAGGGAACGAACACCGGGGAGCTGTTTTTT. Translated: CASSTQGTNTGELFF. The chain recombines TRBV19 with TRBJ2-2, with D perhaps TRBD1 (5 bases). The CDR3 totals 15 residues. Germline CDR1 is LNHDA and CDR2 is SQIVND (reference sequence). V lost 4 bases and J lost 0, with 9 bases in between.

This chain joins TRBV19 and TRBJ1-2; tentatively, D is TRBD1 (6 bases). This CDR3 region has 13 residues. The V gene's germline CDR1 is LNHDA and CDR2 SQIVND (reference sequence). V was cut by 7 bases and J by 4 bases, with 13 bases left in between. CDR3 coding DNA: TGTGCCAGTACCAGGGGTGGCGGCTATGGCTACACCTTC. Residues: CASTRGGGYGYTF.

The gene calls are TRBV7-9 and TRBJ1-4, with 7 bases lining up with TRBD1. The CDR3 covers 14 residues. CDR1 and CDR2 (germline): SEHNR, FQNEAQ (reference sequence). V lost 5 bases to trimming and J lost 4 bases; unmatched junction nucleotides: 4. CDR3 nucleotide sequence: TGTGCCAGCAGCCGACAGGGCTATAATGAAAAACTGTTTTTT. Protein: CASSRQGYNEKLFF. Based on the CDR3 plus reference TRBV7-9 and TRBJ1-4, the full variable domain is DTGVSQNPRHKITKRGQNVTFRCDPISEHNRLYWYRQTLGQGPEFLTYFQNEAQLEKSRLLSDRFSAERPKGSFSTLEIQRTEQGDSAMYLCASSRQGYNEKLFFGSGTQLSVL.

This clone was recorded once. The chain carries TRBV7-2 and TRBJ2-7, with 13 bases matching TRBD2. Germline lookup yields CDR1 SGHTA and CDR2 FQGNSA. The V gene end was trimmed by 2 bases and the J gene end by 5 bases; junction bases not matched to a gene: 3. The CDR3 length is 15 residues. CDR3 in DNA: TGTGCCAGCAGCTTAACTAGCGGGGGGGCCCACGAGCAGTACTTC. Translation: CASSLTSGGAHEQYF.

CDR3 coding DNA: TGTGCCAGCAGCGAGGGACTAGCGGGGCGCGAGACCCAGTACTTC. This encodes CASSEGLAGRETQYF. The chain carries TRBV9 and TRBJ2-5; 13 nucleotides align to TRBD2. J was trimmed by 5 bases and V by 3 bases; bases with no gene match: 4. Per the germline V gene, CDR1 is SGDLS and CDR2 is YYNGEE. This CDR3 spans 15 amino acids.

This clone showed up just once. The chain combines TRBV7-8 with TRBJ1-6; 8 bases align to TRBD1. The CDR3 covers 16 residues. Germline V gene data show CDR1 as SGHVS and CDR2 as FQNEAQ. V lost 4 bases and J lost 7; bases outside the gene matches: 9. CDR3 nucleotide sequence: TGTGCCAGCAGCTCCTCCGGGACAGGACGAAATTCACCCCTCCACTTT. It yields the protein CASSSSGTGRNSPLHF.

The chain couples TRBV28 to TRBJ2-7, with a weak D call TRBD2 (7 bases). CDR1 and CDR2 from the germline V gene are MDHEN and SYDVKM. V was cut by 6 bases and J by 7 bases, with 19 bases left in between. There are 14 residues in the CDR3. Written as DNA, the CDR3 is TGTGCCAGCAGCGGACTACGGGGGGCGAGGGAGCAGTACTTC. Its translation: CASSGLRGAREQYF.

This clone was picked up a small number of times. The gene calls are TRBV7-9 and TRBJ1-1; D is unresolved. This CDR3 contains 11 residues. Germline V lookup: CDR1 SEHNR, CDR2 FQNEAQ (reference sequence). Deletions cut 5 bases from V and 7 bases from J, with 8 bases between. For the CDR3, the DNA is TGTGCCAGCAGCGCTATGCTTGAAGCTTTCTTT. It translates to CASSAMLEAFF. Combining the CDR3 with reference TRBV7-9 and TRBJ1-1 gives the whole variable domain DTGVSQNPRHKITKRGQNVTFRCDPISEHNRLYWYRQTLGQGPEFLTYFQNEAQLEKSRLLSDRFSAERPKGSFSTLEIQRTEQGDSAMYLCASSAMLEAFFGQGTRLTVV.

V and J are TRBV15 and TRBJ1-1; D unclear. Germline lookup yields CDR1 LNHNV and CDR2 YYDKDF (reference sequence). The CDR3 extends over 14 amino acids. The V and J ends lost 0 bases and 6 bases respectively, with 11 bases between them. The CDR3 bases are TGTGCCACCAGCAGAGATCCTGGCAGATCTGAAGCTTTCTTT. Protein: CATSRDPGRSEAFF.

This chain links TRBV29-1 with TRBJ2-1, with TRBD1 matching 11 bases. V lost 5 bases and J lost 6; bases outside the gene matches: 3. The CDR3 totals 13 residues. Per germline, CDR1 SQVTM and CDR2 ANQGSEA. The CDR3 region is CSVPGQGGNEQFF. CDR3 DNA sequence: TGCAGCGTTCCGGGACAGGGGGGCAATGAGCAGTTCTTC.

The V call is TRBV30, the J call TRBJ1-4, with TRBD1 identical over 7 bases. Unmatched junction bases numbered 7, after V lost 1 base and J lost 8 bases. The CDR3 spans 14 residues. Germline V gene lookup returns CDR1 GTSNPN and CDR2 SVGIG (reference sequence). The CDR3 region is CAWSGPTGREKLFF. In nucleotides, the CDR3 is TGTGCCTGGAGTGGCCCGACAGGGAGAGAAAAACTGTTTTTT.

The V gene is TRBV19, the J gene TRBJ1-5, with 9 bases identical to TRBD1. In germline, CDR1 is LNHDA, CDR2 SQIVND (reference sequence). With V trimmed by 1 base and J by 0 bases, 13 bases remained unmatched. The CDR3 has 20 amino acids. CDR3 sequence: CASSIVSLWGQGNSNQPQHF. The CDR3 bases are TGTGCCAGTAGTATAGTCTCGCTATGGGGACAGGGTAATAGCAATCAGCCCCAGCATTTT.

Comments on this clone: Other nucleotide sequences in the sample specify the same CDR3. V and J are TRBV5-4 and TRBJ1-2; D is possibly TRBD1 (5 bases). V lost 4 bases to trimming and J lost 4 bases, with 8 bases between them. The CDR3 runs to 12 residues. Germline loops: CDR1 SGHNT, CDR2 YYREEE (reference sequence). CDR3 region: CASSPDSYGYTF. Here the CDR3 DNA reads TGTGCCAGCAGCCCCGACAGCTATGGCTACACCTTC.

This chain joins TRBV5-1 and TRBJ1-1; tentative D call: TRBD1 (6 bases). Germline V gene data show CDR1 as SGHRS and CDR2 as YFSETQ. This CDR3 is 14 amino acids long. Trimming shortened V by 2 bases and J by 1 base, and 9 bases separated the two germline ends. The CDR3 sequence: CASSFVTGNTEAFF. Written as DNA, the CDR3 is TGCGCCAGCAGCTTTGTGACAGGGAACACTGAAGCTTTCTTT.

The chain has TRBV28 and TRBJ1-6; D unclear. CDR3 length: 15 residues. Germline values: CDR1 MDHEN, CDR2 SYDVKM. V lost 3 bases and J 0 bases, leaving 6 bases between the germline ends. The CDR3 is CASSFQVSYNSPLHF. CDR3 coding DNA: TGTGCCAGCAGTTTTCAGGTCTCCTATAATTCACCCCTCCACTTT.

This clone was observed a few times. This sequence joins TRBV12-3 or TRBV12-4 and TRBJ1-5; 8 nucleotides align to TRBD1. Losses at the gene ends were 7 bases for V and 7 bases for J; bases not matched to a gene: 6. The CDR3 runs to 13 residues. CDR3 protein: CASTPTGVQPQHF. The CDR3 DNA reads TGTGCCAGCACTCCGACAGGGGTACAGCCCCAGCATTTT.

This clone has just a few counts. The CDR3 loop is CASSESNEGAEQYF. For the CDR3, the DNA is TGCGCCAGCAGTGAGTCTAATGAGGGTGCGGAGCAGTACTTC. The chain has TRBV10-1 and TRBJ2-7, with D maybe TRBD2 (5 bases). Trimming shortened V by 0 bases and J by 7 bases, and 13 bases separated the two germline ends. Germline V gene data show CDR1 as WNHNN and CDR2 as SYGVQD (reference sequence). This CDR3 has 14 residues.

CDR3 DNA: TGTGCCAGCATGGAGAGAAAACTGTTTTTT. Protein: CASMERKLFF. The chain uses TRBV2 and TRBJ1-4, with D hard to call. Germline V lookup: CDR1 SNHLY, CDR2 FYNNEI. The ends were cut back, 7 bases at V and 10 bases at J, with 7 bases in the middle. There are 10 residues in the CDR3. Filled out from reference TRBV2 and TRBJ1-4, the complete variable domain reads EPEVTQTPSHQVTQMGQEVILRCVPISNHLYFYWYRQILGQKVEFLVSFYNNEISEKSEIFDDQFSVERPDGSNFTLKIRSTKLEDSAMYFCASMERKLFFGSGTQLSVL.